A single sample is the source of the 2 T cell receptor beta chains below, sequenced in a study of blood T cell repertoires in COVID-19. Sequencing used immunoSEQ multiplex PCR; TCRdb keeps in-frame clones, though not all of them. This sample has 150,000 or so clones; 85% to 95% occur once, and the top ten carry 2%. The sequenced sample was peripheral blood. Receptors originate from a woman aged 55 to 70 with COVID-19, enrolled during active disease.

The rearrangement links TRBV15 to TRBJ1-6, with D perhaps TRBD1 (5 bases). The ends were cut back, 0 bases at V and 4 bases at J, with 16 bases in the middle. Germline V lookup: CDR1 LNHNV, CDR2 YYDKDF (reference sequence). This CDR3 has 18 residues. The chain's CDR3 is CATSRDISGVEYNSPLHF. In nucleotides, the CDR3 is TGTGCCACCAGCAGAGATATTTCGGGGGTGGAATATAATTCACCCCTCCACTTT.

The rearrangement joins TRBV6-2 or TRBV6-3 to TRBJ1-2, with D tentatively TRBD1 (5 bases). Trimming removed 6 bases from V and 4 bases from J, with 12 bases in between. Germline loops: CDR1 MNHEY, CDR2 SVGEGT. The CDR3 consists of 13 residues. CDR3: CASSQTDRYGYTF. CDR3 bases: TGTGCCAGCAGCCAGACAGACCGCTATGGCTACACCTTC.